The following is a T cell receptor (beta chain) sequence with its context. No antigen is known for it. No base quality information exists; no much larger clone differs at one position. Other DNA sequences in the sample encode the same CDR3. Whole blood was collected in K2EDTA tubes by collaborating institutions according to the institutions' own protocols. For TCRbeta analysis, collaborator samples were shipped as frozen whole blood, as isolated PBMCs, or as DNA extracted from either sample type. This sample was taken from a study of blood T cell repertoires in COVID-19 (dated by TCRdb to about 2020). Looking at the study overall: Samples from collaborators originated in the United States, Italy and Spain and spanned both the acute and convalescent phases of COVID-19. The material from the prospective study consisted of cDNA or gDNA derived from T cells, B-cell-depleted T cells, or PBMCs. Deeply sampled blood TCRbeta repertoires from subjects exposed to, actively infected with, or recovered from COVID-19 were included in the dataset. A freely available public database, intended as a resource for researchers studying the immune response to SARS-CoV-2, is where the repertoires were released. The samples were drawn from two sources: the first 160 participants of the ongoing ImmuneRACE study, and over 950 subjects contributed by 6 global collaborators. A de-identified subject ID, COVID-19 status, age in years and sex were almost always included in the sample metadata. Where HLA class I and class II types were available, the types were taken from metadata supplied by the sample provider, not from assay-based typing.

TCRbeta CDR3 regions were amplified from genomic DNA by means of the immunoSEQ Assay, a bias-controlled multiplex PCR. As for the authors' bioinformatics: Within the assay, amplification of reference gene primers was used to estimate how many nucleated cells each sample contained. Sequence reads were collapsed and filtered to measure the absolute abundance of every unique TCRbeta CDR3 rearrangement. For each sample, productive Simpson clonality was calculated as the square root of Simpson's diversity index over productive rearrangements. TCRdb took this table from immuneACCESS and kept in-frame rearrangements with V and J called. Such tables lack part of the clones; where checked against another copy, unresolved V genes explain under half of the gap, and the rest is unexplained. V and J calls and clone size are as listed in that table; D and trimming were resolved from the DNA. This sample lists some 370,000 clones; nearly 90% were detected once. The biggest ten clones account for approximately 6.2% of the sample.

Results and caveats for the whole study, not just this receptor: How much clinical and demographic metadata was included differed by source and by participant, and the metadata was provided uncurated.

CDR1 and CDR2 are read off the germline V gene (reference sequence) as LGHDT and YNNKEL. V sheds 0 bases and J sheds 6 bases, leaving 9 bases between their ends. The CDR3, cysteine through phenylalanine, is 13 amino acids long. The CDR3 DNA has 39 bases and is translated from base 1. The specimen sequenced was peripheral blood. Rearrangement joined TRBV3-1 (or the pseudogene TRBV3-2) to TRBJ2-7; matching of 5 bases hints at TRBD1 as the D gene. This receptor was taken from a man aged 18 to 30 with active or convalescent COVID-19. The nucleotides are TGTGCCAGCAGCCAAGACAGGGTGGGCGAGCAGTACTTC. Translated, it reads CASSQDRVGEQYF.